This T cell receptor (beta chain) originates from a study of T cell responses to AZD1222 COVID-19 vaccine. The CDR3 spans 10 residues. With 6 bases removed from V and 9 bases from J, the gap between germline ends came to 10 bases. Germline CDR1 DFQATT, CDR2 SNEGSKA (reference sequence). The repertoire was sequenced with immunoSEQ multiplex PCR; TCRdb's copy has only in-frame clones and lacks some. The sample shows some 150,000 clones, roughly 90% of them seen only once. Second-dose schedules of about 4 or about 12 weeks were combined. The origin of this receptor is an adult who received the AZD1222 COVID-19 vaccine. Sequenced material: peripheral blood, taken 28 days after the second AZD1222 dose. The chain is built from TRBV20-1 and TRBJ2-3; unclear D gene. The CDR3 sequence: CSAQIRTQYF. The CDR3 DNA is TGCAGTGCGCAGATCCGAACGCAGTATTTT.